The present entry profiles one T cell receptor beta chain with its context. Its antigen is still unknown. Time point here: pre-treatment sample, taken before nivolumab and TIL therapy. This CDR3 has 15 amino acids. Germline lookup yields CDR1 SGHRS and CDR2 YFSETQ. V was cut by 3 bases and J by 0 bases, with 12 bases left in between. The immunoSEQ assay was v3. Each library reached 1.5 million to 2.5 million read pairs, or about 5-6.5 million at deep level. Repertoires were generated with immunoSEQ multiplex PCR, while TCRdb's copy carries only in-frame clones and drops some. Of about 46,000 clones in the sample, about 86% were seen once. The sample is drawn from a study of TIL therapy for anti-PD-1-resistant metastatic lung cancer. Background on the study: Patients had a median age of 54 years (range 38-75). Study results and limitations: After infusion, TIL clonotypes partly replaced peripheral T cells and declined over months.

Specimen: blood, collected at baseline. The rearrangement links TRBV5-1 to TRBJ1-1, with D unclear. This sequence originates from a person aged 25 to 85 with non-small cell lung cancer. CDR3 residues: CASSSWGNLNTEAFF. For the CDR3, the DNA is TGCGCCAGCAGCTCCTGGGGAAACCTGAACACTGAAGCTTTCTTT.